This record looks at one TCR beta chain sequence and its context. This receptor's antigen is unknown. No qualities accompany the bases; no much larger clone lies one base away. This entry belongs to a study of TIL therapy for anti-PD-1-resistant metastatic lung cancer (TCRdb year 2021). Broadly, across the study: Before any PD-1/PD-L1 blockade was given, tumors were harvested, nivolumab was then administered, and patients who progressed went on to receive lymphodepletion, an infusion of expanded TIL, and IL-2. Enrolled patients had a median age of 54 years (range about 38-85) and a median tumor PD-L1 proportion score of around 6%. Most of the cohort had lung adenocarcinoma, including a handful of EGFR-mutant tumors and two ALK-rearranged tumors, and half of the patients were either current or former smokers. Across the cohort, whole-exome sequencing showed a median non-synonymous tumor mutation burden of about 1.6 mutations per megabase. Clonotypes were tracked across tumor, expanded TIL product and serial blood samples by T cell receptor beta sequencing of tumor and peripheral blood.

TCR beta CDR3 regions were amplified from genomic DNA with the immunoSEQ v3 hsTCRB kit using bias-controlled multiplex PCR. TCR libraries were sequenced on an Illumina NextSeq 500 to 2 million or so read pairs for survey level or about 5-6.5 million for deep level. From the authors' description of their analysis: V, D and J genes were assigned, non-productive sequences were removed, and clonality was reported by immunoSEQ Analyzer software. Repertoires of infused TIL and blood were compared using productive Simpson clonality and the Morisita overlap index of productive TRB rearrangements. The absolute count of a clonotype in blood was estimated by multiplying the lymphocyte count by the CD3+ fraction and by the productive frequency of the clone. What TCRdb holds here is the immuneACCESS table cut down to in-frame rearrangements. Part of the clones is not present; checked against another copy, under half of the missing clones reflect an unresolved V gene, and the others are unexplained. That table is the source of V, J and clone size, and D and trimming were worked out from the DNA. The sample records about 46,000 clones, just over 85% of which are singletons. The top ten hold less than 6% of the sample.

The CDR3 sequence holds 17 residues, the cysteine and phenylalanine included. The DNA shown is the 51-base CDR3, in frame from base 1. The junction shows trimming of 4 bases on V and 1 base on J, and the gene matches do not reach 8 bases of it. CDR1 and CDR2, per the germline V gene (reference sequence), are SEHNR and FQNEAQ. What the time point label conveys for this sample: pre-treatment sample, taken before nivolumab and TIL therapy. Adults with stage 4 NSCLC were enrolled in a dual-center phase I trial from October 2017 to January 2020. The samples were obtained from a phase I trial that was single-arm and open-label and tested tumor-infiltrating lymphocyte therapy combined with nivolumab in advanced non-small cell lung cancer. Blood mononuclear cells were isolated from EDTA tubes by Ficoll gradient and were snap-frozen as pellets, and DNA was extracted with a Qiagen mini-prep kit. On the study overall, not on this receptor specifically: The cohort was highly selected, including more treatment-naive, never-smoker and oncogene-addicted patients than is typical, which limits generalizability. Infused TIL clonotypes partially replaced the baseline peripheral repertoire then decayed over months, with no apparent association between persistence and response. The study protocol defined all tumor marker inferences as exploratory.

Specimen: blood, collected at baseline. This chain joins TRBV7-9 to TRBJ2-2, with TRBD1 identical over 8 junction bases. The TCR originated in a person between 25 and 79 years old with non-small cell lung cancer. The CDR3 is CASSSRTGSGNTGELFF. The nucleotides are TGTGCCAGCAGCTCAAGGACAGGGTCGGGGAACACCGGGGAGCTGTTTTTT.